This is a list of T cell receptor beta chains from one sample in a study of cytotoxic CD8 clonotypes in ibrutinib-treated CLL. Sequencing was performed with immunoSEQ multiplex PCR; in TCRdb, only in-frame clones are kept and a portion is missing. The sample holds 250,000 to 350,000 clones; less than 85% are singletons and the top ten take about 5.3%. Here the sequenced sample was PBMCs, taken at disease progression, from a patient treated with ibrutinib. The receptor set was obtained from a human donor with chronic lymphocytic leukemia. Each CDR3 is given without its conserved first and last residue.

TRBV6-5 | 13 | ASSYSRGASDEQY
TRBV4-1 | 14 | ASSQGTSGYYYEQY
TRBV9 | 12 | ASSVAGGGNEQF
TRBV9 | 13 | ASSVGDGHSYEQY
TRBV5-1 | 15 | ASSLDQAWQRSYEQY
TRBV10-3 | 12 | AISEPTGTYGAF
TRBV7-6 | 11 | ASSLGQNTEAF
TRBV13 | 14 | ASSSTGTSRVRTQY
TRBV15 | 13 | ATAPGLLSTDTQY
TRBV10-3 | 11 | AIRPRVDQPQH
TRBV7-6 | 12 | ASSPDRGIHGYT
TRBV10-1 | 10 | ASSDGIGELF
TRBV5-4 | 10 | ASSRDLGIKY
TRBV27 | 12 | ASSLSESSYEQY
TRBV18 | 12 | ASSRQGWYTEAF
TRBV29-1 | 15 | SVEEGPTGGHTDTQY
TRBV6-6 | 12 | ASSTAGSNSPLH
TRBV6-6 | 11 | ASSLTPGSEAF
TRBV7-3 | 12 | ASSLGQGGQEAF
TRBV9 | 15 | ASSVEGQGAQFYGYT
TRBV6-5 | 13 | ASSRGQYIGGELF
TRBV4-1 | 14 | ASSQEKKGTVRGQY
TRBV18 | 13 | ASSSNRGSSYEQY
TRBV7-2 | 12 | ASSLVPSFYGYT
TRBV6-6 | 11 | ASRTAGDTEAF
TRBV7-2 | 14 | ASSPYRGAFSYEQY
TRBV2 | 12 | ASKTSGSTDTQY
TRBV10-2 | 14 | ASSEPRTSGRETQY
TRBV7-8 | 14 | ASSLPSGTNQETQY
TRBV7-9 | 15 | ASSLGQDTATNEKLF
TRBV9 | 13 | ASSVGIGSSYEQY
TRBV27 | 13 | ASSSGGRWLYEQF
TRBV5-1 | 10 | ASSLSYHEQF
TRBV28 | 12 | ASWTRANTGELF
TRBV6-1 | 11 | ASSEALYSPLH
TRBV18 | 12 | ASSPRSSQETQY
TRBV9 | 11 | ASSARVDTEAF